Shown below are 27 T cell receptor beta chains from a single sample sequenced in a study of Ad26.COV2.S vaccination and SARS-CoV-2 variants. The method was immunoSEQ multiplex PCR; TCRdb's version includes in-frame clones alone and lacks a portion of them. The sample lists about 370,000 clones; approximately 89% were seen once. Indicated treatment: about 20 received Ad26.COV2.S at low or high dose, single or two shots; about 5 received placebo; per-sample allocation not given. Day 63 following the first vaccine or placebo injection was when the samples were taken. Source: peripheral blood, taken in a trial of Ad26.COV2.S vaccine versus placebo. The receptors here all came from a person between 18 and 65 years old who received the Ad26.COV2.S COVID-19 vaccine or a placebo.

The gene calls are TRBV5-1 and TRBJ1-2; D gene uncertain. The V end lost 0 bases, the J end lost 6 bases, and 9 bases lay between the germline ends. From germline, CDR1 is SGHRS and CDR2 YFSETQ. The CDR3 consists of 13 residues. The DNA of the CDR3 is TGCGCCAGCAGCTTGGCTAGCTCCAATGGCTACACCTTC. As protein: CASSLASSNGYTF.

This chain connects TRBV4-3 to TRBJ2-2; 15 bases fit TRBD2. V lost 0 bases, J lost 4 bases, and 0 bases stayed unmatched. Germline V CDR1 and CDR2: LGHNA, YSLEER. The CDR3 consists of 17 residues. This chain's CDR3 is CASSQEGLAGGTGELFF. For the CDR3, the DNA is TGCGCCAGCAGCCAAGAGGGACTAGCGGGAGGCACCGGGGAGCTGTTTTTT.

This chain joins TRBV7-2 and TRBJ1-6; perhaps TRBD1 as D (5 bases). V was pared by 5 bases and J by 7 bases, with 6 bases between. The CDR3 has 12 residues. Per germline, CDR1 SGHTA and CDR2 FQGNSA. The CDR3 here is CASSNRNSPLHF. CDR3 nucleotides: TGTGCCAGCAGCAACAGGAATTCACCCCTCCACTTT.

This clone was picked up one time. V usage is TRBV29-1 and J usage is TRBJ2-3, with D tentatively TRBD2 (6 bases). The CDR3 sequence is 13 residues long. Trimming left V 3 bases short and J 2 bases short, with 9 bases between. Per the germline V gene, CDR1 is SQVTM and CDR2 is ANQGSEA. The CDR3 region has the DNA TGCAGCGTTGAGGGGGGAAACACAGATACGCAGTATTTT. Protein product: CSVEGGNTDTQYF.

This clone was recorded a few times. In DNA form, the CDR3 reads TGTGCCACCACTAGCGTCAGATTGGACAATGAGCAGTTCTTC. Its protein product is CATTSVRLDNEQFF. The chain combines TRBV3-1 (or the pseudogene TRBV3-2) with TRBJ2-1; 7 nucleotides match TRBD2. Per the germline V gene, CDR1 is LGHDT and CDR2 is YNNKEL (reference sequence). The CDR3 is made up of 14 amino acids. Trimming at V came to 10 bases and at J to 5 bases, leaving 11 bases not matched to a gene.

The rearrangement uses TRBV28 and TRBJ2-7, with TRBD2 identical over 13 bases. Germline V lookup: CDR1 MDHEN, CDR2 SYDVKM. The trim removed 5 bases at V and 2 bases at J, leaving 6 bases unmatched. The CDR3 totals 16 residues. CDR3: CASSLGTSGKPYEQYF. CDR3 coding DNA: TGTGCCAGCAGTCTCGGGACTAGCGGGAAACCCTACGAGCAGTACTTC.

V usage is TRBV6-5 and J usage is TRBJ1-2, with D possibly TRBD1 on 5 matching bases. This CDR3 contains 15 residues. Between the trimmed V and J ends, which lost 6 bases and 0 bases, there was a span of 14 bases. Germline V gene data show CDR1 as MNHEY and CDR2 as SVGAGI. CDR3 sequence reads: CASRGHRTANYGYTF. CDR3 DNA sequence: TGTGCCAGCAGAGGACATCGTACAGCTAACTATGGCTACACCTTC.

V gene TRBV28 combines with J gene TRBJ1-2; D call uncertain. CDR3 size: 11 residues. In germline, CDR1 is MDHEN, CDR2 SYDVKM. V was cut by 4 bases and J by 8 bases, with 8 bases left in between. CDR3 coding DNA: TGTGCCAGCAGTTCCACCCGCGGCTACACCTTC. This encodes CASSSTRGYTF.

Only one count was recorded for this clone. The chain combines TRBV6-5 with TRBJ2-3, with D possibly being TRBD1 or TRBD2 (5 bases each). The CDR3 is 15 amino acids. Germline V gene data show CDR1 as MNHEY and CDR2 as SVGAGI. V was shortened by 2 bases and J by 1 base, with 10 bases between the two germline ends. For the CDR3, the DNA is TGTGCCAGCAGTTACCGGGACCGACGCACAGATACGCAGTATTTT. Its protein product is CASSYRDRRTDTQYF.

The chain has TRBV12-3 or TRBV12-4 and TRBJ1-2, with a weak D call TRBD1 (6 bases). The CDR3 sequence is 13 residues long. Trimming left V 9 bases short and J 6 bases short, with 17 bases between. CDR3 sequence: CASYRARANGYTF. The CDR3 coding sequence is TGTGCCAGTTACAGGGCCAGGGCAAATGGCTACACCTTC.

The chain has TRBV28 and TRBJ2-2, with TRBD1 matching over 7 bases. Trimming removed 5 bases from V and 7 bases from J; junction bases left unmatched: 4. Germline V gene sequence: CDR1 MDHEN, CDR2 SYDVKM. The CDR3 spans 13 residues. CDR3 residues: CASSPNRGGELFF. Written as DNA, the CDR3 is TGTGCCAGCAGTCCCAACAGGGGCGGGGAGCTGTTTTTT.

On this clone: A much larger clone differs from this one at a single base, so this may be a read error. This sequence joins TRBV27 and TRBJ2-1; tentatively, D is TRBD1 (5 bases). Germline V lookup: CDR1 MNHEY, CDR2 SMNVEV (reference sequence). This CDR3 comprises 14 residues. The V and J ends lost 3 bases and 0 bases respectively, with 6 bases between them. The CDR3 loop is CASSFDSSYNEQFF. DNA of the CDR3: TGTGCCAGCAGTTTCGACAGCTCCTACAATGAGCAGTTCTTC.

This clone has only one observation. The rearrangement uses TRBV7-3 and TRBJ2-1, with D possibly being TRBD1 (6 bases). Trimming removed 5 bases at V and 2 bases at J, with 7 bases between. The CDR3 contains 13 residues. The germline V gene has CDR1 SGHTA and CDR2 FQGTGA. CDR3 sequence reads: CASSRDTYNEQFF. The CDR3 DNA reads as TGTGCCAGCAGCCGGGACACCTACAATGAGCAGTTCTTC.

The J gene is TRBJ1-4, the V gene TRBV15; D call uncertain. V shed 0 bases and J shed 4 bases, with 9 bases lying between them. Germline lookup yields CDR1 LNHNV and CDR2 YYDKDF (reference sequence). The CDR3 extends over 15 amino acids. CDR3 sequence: CATSRDGLGNEKLFF. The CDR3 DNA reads TGTGCCACCAGCAGAGACGGGCTCGGTAATGAAAAACTGTTTTTT.

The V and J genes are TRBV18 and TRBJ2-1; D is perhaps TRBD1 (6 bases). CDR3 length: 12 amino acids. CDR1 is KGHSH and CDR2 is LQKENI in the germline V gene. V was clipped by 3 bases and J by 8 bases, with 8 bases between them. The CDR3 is CASSPSGDEQFF. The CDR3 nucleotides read TGTGCCAGCTCACCCTCAGGGGATGAGCAGTTCTTC.

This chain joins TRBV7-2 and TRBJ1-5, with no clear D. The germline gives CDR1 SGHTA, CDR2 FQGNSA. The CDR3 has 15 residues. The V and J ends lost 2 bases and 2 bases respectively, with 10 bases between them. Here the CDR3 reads CASSLISGRNQPQHF. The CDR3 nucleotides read TGTGCCAGCAGCTTAATTTCGGGCCGCAATCAGCCCCAGCATTTT.

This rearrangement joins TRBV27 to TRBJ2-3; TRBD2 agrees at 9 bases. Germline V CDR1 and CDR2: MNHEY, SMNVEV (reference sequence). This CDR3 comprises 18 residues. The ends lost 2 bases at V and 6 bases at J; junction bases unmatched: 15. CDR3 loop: CASSLNPALAGRWDTQYF. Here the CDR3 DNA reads TGTGCCAGCAGTTTAAACCCCGCCCTAGCGGGAAGATGGGATACGCAGTATTTT.

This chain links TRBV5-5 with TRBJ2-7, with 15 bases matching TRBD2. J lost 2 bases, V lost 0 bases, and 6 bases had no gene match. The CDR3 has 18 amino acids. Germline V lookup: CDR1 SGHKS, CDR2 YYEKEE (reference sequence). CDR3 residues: CASSLGGLAGGLPYEQYF. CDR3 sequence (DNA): TGTGCCAGCAGCTTGGGAGGACTAGCGGGAGGGCTCCCCTACGAGCAGTACTTC.

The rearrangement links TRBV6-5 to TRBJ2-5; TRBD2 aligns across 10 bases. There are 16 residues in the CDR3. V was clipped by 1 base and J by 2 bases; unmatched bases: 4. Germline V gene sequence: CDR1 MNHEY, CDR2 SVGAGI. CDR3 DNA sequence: TGTGCCAGCAGTTACTGGAGCGGGAGGGTTCAAGAGACCCAGTACTTC. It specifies CASSYWSGRVQETQYF.

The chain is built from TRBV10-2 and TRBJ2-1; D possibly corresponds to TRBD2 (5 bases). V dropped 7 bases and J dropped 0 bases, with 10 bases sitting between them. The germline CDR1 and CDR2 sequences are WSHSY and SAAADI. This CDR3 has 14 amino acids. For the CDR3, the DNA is TGCGCCAGCAATTTAGCGCTCTCCTACAATGAGCAGTTCTTC. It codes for CASNLALSYNEQFF.

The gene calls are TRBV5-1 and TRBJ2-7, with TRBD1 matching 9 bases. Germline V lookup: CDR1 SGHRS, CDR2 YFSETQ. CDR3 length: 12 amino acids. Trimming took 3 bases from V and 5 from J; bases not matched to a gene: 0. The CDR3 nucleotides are TGCGCCAGCAGCTGGGACAGGGACGAGCAGTACTTC. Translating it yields CASSWDRDEQYF.

CDR3 DNA: TGCGCCAGCAGCCAAGGGCAGGGGACCTACAATGAGCAGTTCTTC. Encoded protein: CASSQGQGTYNEQFF. V usage is TRBV4-1 and J usage is TRBJ2-1; the D gene is possibly TRBD1 (6 bases). The CDR3 runs 15 residues. Germline CDR1 is MGHRA and CDR2 is YSYEKL. Trimming cost V 1 base and J 2 bases, with 9 bases left between them.

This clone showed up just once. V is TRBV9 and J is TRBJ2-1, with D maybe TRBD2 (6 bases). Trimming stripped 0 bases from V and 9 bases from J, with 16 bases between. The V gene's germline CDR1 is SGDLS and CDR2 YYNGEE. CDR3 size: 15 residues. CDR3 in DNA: TGTGCCAGCAGCGTAGCGAAGACTAGTTGGAGTGAGCAGTTCTTC. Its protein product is CASSVAKTSWSEQFF.

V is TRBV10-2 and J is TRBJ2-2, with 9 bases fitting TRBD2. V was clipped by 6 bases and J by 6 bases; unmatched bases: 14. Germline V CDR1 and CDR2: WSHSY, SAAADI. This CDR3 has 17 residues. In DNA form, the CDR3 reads TGCGCCAGCAGAGAAGGTATCGGCCTAGCGGGGTCCGGGGAGCTGTTTTTT. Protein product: CASREGIGLAGSGELFF.

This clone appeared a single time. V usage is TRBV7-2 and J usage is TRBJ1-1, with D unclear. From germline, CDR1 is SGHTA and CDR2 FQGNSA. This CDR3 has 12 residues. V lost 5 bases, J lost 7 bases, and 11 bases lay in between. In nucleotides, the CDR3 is TGTGCCAGCAGCCACCCGGGAGATGAAGCTTTCTTT. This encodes CASSHPGDEAFF.

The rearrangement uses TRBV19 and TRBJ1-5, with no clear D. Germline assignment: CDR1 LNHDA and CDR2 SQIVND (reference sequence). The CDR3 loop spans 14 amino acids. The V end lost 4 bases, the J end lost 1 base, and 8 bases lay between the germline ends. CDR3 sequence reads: CASSTRASNQPQHF. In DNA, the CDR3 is TGTGCCAGTAGTACCCGGGCCAGCAATCAGCCCCAGCATTTT.

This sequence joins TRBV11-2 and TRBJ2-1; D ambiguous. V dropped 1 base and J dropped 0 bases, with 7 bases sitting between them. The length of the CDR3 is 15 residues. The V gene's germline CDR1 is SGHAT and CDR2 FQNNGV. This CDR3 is CASSLGPSSYNEQFF. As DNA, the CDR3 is TGTGCCAGCAGCTTAGGACCGAGCTCCTACAATGAGCAGTTCTTC.